This T cell receptor (beta chain) was found in a study of cytomegalovirus exposure and HLA in healthy donors. Regarding the study as a whole: A later analysis by the authors found several of the most significant clusters apparently linked to common viral pathogens.

There are 15 residues in the CDR3. Per germline, CDR1 MNHEY and CDR2 SMNVEV (reference sequence). Trimming took 0 bases from V and 0 from J, leaving 8 bases between them. The primer mix had 60 Vbeta and 13 Jbeta primers. TCRdb's table, derived via immunoSEQ multiplex PCR, lists solely in-frame clones and lacks some. The repertoire consists of some 120,000 clones, with less than 85% occurring once and the leading ten covering 7.5% to 9.5%. To note about this clone: Its antigen remains unidentified.

Among the donors, all were healthy bone marrow donors. Donors showed nominal health when sampled, although they likely had unrecorded immune exposures. This sequence originates from a man in his thirties or forties in good health and CMV-seropositive. Sequences were obtained from PBMCs. The V call is TRBV27, the J call TRBJ1-1; D may be TRBD1 (5 bases). CDR3 residues: CASSLSMGLNTEAFF. Written as DNA, the CDR3 is TGTGCCAGCAGTTTATCGATGGGGCTGAACACTGAAGCTTTCTTT.